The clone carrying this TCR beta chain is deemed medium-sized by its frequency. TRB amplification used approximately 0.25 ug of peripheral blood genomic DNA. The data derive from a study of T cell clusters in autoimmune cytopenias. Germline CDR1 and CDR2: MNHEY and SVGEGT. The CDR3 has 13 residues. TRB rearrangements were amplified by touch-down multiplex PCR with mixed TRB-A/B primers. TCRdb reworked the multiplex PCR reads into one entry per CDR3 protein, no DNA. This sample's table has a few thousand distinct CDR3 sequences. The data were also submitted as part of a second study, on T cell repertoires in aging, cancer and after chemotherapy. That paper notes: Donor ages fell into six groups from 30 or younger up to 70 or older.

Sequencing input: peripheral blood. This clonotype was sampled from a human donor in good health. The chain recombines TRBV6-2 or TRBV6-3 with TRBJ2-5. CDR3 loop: CASKAHSQETQYF.